These 5 T cell receptor beta chains share one sample of origin, sequenced in a study of blood T cell repertoires in COVID-19. Sequenced by immunoSEQ multiplex PCR; TCRdb stores in-frame clones only, minus some. This table holds over 200,000 clones, around 87% found once. Material: PBMCs or T cells enriched from blood (not recorded which). The source of these receptors is a man aged 25-45 years who had been exposed to COVID-19.

The chain has TRBV7-2 and TRBJ1-5; D not resolved. V lost 2 bases to trimming and J lost 4 bases, with 6 bases between them. Germline V CDR1 and CDR2: SGHTA, FQGNSA. The CDR3 covers 13 residues. The CDR3 protein is CASSLSGNQPQHF. CDR3 nucleotides: TGTGCCAGCAGCTTATCCGGGAATCAGCCCCAGCATTTT.

In this sample, this clone turned up once. The chain links TRBV5-1 to TRBJ2-1; D is perhaps TRBD2 (5 bases). The V end was cut by 4 bases, the J end by 3 bases, with 14 bases between. Germline-derived CDR1 and CDR2 are SGHRS and YFSETQ. The CDR3 sequence is 15 residues long. CDR3 region: CASSPDLAGYNEQFF. The DNA of the CDR3 is TGCGCCAGCAGCCCGGACCTAGCAGGCTACAATGAGCAGTTCTTC.

This clone showed up just once. This chain links TRBV9 with TRBJ1-4, with a tentative D call TRBD1 (6 bases). Germline V CDR1 and CDR2: SGDLS, YYNGEE. This CDR3 comprises 16 residues. V lost 4 bases, J lost 0 bases, and 13 bases lay in between. Written as DNA, the CDR3 is TGTGCCAGCAGCAACGACAGGTTTGCAACTAATGAAAAACTGTTTTTT. This translates into CASSNDRFATNEKLFF. The whole variable domain, remainder taken from reference TRBV9 and TRBJ1-4, is DSGVTQTPKHLITATGQRVTLRCSPRSGDLSVYWYQQSLDQGLQFLIQYYNGEERAKGNILERFSAQQFPDLHSELNLSSLELGDSALYFCASSNDRFATNEKLFFGSGTQLSVL.

This clone was seen only a few times. This rearrangement joins TRBV15 to TRBJ1-5; a possible D gene is TRBD1 (5 bases). This CDR3 has 17 amino acids. Deletions cut 2 bases from V and 1 base from J, with 15 bases between. Germline values: CDR1 LNHNV, CDR2 YYDKDF (reference sequence). CDR3 loop: CATSRLQGVRSNQPQHF. CDR3 nucleotides: TGTGCCACCAGCAGACTCCAGGGTGTAAGGAGCAATCAGCCCCAGCATTTT.

This chain uses TRBV11-2 with TRBJ2-1; 10 nucleotides align to TRBD2. CDR1 is SGHAT, CDR2 FQNNGV, per germline. V shed 5 bases, J shed 1 base, and the junction held 5 bases outside the gene matches. The CDR3 contains 16 residues. The CDR3 protein is CASSPIAGGSYNEQFF. The CDR3 DNA sequence: TGTGCCAGCAGCCCAATAGCGGGGGGTTCCTACAATGAGCAGTTCTTC.